This T cell receptor (beta chain) was obtained from a study of shared clonotypes between healthy human individuals (dated by TCRdb to the early 2020s). Study-level background: The cohort included three men and a couple of women between 18 and 49 years of age. Different laboratories and diverse techniques were used to prepare libraries and sequence TCR repertoires, to increase sequencing depth and limit assay-specific biases. The study deeply sequenced blood TCR repertoires of five healthy adults to estimate repertoire size and the extent of clonotype sharing between individuals. Leukapheresis yielded between about 0.94 and 10 billion PBMCs per donor. For each donor, CD4 naive and CD4 memory were each run on three plates, CD8 naive on two plates, and CD8 memory on one plate. Study-wide findings and limitations: Estimated clonotype richness was generally larger for naive than for memory subsets. When a few donors were compared, the shared fraction of clonotypes was about 5% for naive CD4, less than 4% for naive CD8, roughly 2.5% for memory CD4, and around 0.4% for memory CD8. Even with the large sequencing depth, rarefaction of the sorted-subset datasets indicated that sequencing was incomplete. Compared with non-shared clonotypes, clonotypes shared by all four sorted-subset donors had higher generation probabilities. Pairwise subsampling indicated that sequencing depth was expected to affect the degree of clonotype sharing among donors. Only blood was sampled, and tissue TCR repertoires likely differ from those in blood. Because the study included only a small number of donors, the genetic and exposure-history diversity represented was limited.

Healthy HIV-negative adults with no recently reported acute infections or vaccinations were included as donors. Every donor was a Caucasian adult living in Nashville, Tennessee, USA. Magnetic negative selection was used to enrich CD4+ T cells, after which naive cells were positively selected on CD45RA and the negative fraction became the memory subset. After blood collection by leukapheresis, PBMCs were isolated using Ficoll-Histopaque density gradient centrifugation and then cryopreserved in the vapor phase of liquid nitrogen. Analytical flow cytometry was used to check the purity and quantity of each magnetically sorted T cell population. Genomic DNA was isolated from each sorted fraction and quantified by UV absorbance on a Nanodrop 2000c. As to this clone: Its antigen is still unknown. No much larger clone is present one base from it, and per-base qualities are unavailable.

The CDR3 starts with the cysteine, ends with the phenylalanine, and has 15 residues. Only the CDR3 portion is preserved as DNA: 45 bases, with reading frame beginning at the first base. Trimming removed 3 bases from V and 0 bases from J, leaving 12 bases between the germline ends. Based on the germline V gene, the CDR1 and CDR2 sequences are SGHDT and YYEEEE. TCR CDR3 regions were amplified from genomic DNA by multiplex PCR using the deep immunoSEQ assay. For each cell subset, the extracted genomic DNA was distributed evenly across all wells of several immunoSEQ 96-well plates, and each plate served as one replicate. For sorted subsets, approximately 190 ng of genomic DNA, equivalent to some 30,000 T cell genomes, went into each replicate PCR. The purified libraries were quantified using a Qubit 3.0 fluorometer, sized with a Bioanalyzer 2100, and then quantified again using the KAPA Library Quantification kit. A separate single-read 150-cycle Illumina NextSeq 550 flow cell was used to sequence each immunoSEQ 96-well plate. From the authors' description of their analysis: Because the immunoSEQ output held only junctional sequences and lacked quality scores, the filtering could not match the filtering applied to full-length reads. To assign V/J genes and CDR3, sequences were annotated using PyIR, a Python wrapper for IgBLAST v1.9, with IMGT germline references. Reads were filtered out if the reads had weak V/J assignments (E-value above 1e-6), no CDR3, stop codons, out-of-frame junctions, or ambiguous translated residues. V3J clonotypes were defined by identical inferred V gene, J gene, and CDR3 amino acid sequence. The percentage overlap between two repertoires was calculated by dividing the number of shared unique clonotypes by the size of the smaller repertoire. Richness of each repertoire was evaluated using RTK rarefaction, the Chao1 estimator, and Recon v2.1 estimates of unobserved clonotypes. For all TCRbeta clonotypes obtained by the gDNA method from a few donors, generation probabilities were computed with OLGA. This immuneACCESS table, as held by TCRdb, lists in-frame sequences with V and J called but not all clones. Of the missing ones, under half trace to an unresolved V gene in checked studies; the others have no known cause. That table supplies the V and J calls and clone size; D and trimming were determined from the DNA. The sample table shows 2.3 million or so clones, and more than 85% are seen once. The ten largest clones capture 0.35% to 0.5% of the sample.

The chain is encoded by TRBV5-6 joined to TRBJ1-2; TRBD1 is a weak D gene call, 6 bases matching. The sample taken for sequencing was naive CD4+ T cells from PBMCs. The cell subset or site label, read with the paper, signifies: CD45RA+ positively selected. This sequence originates from a man aged 18 to 30 in good health. Some clones in this sample may be carry-over from other donors' samples. For the CDR3, the sequence is CASSSGVGTNYGYTF. The nucleotides read TGTGCCAGCAGCTCAGGGGTTGGGACTAACTATGGCTACACCTTC.